The 22 T cell receptor beta chains below come from one sample, sequenced in a study of blood T cell repertoires in COVID-19. Sequencing used immunoSEQ multiplex PCR; TCRdb keeps in-frame clones, though not all of them. The repertoire holds under 150,000 clones, with roughly three quarters as singletons. Source material: peripheral blood. The receptors were gathered from a man aged 45 to 65 with active or convalescent COVID-19.

This rearrangement joins TRBV10-3 to TRBJ2-1, with TRBD1 matching over 9 bases. J was trimmed by 0 bases and V by 5 bases; bases with no gene match: 8. Germline lookup yields CDR1 ENHRY and CDR2 SYGVKD. CDR3 size: 17 residues. CDR3 region: CAISRDREDSSYNEQFF. DNA of the CDR3: TGTGCCATCAGTAGGGACAGGGAAGACAGCTCCTACAATGAGCAGTTCTTC.

This chain joins TRBV4-1 and TRBJ1-6; a possible D gene is TRBD1 (5 bases). V was trimmed by 4 bases and J by 6 bases, leaving 16 bases between them. This CDR3 has 16 amino acids. Germline V CDR1 and CDR2: MGHRA, YSYEKL. The CDR3 protein is CASSRGWEAVNSPLHF. In nucleotides, the CDR3 is TGCGCCAGCAGCCGGGGCTGGGAGGCAGTTAATTCACCCCTCCACTTT.

J is TRBJ2-1 and V is TRBV5-4, with D uncertain. V lost 1 base to trimming and J lost 4 bases, with 9 bases between them. CDR1 and CDR2 (germline): SGHNT, YYREEE (reference sequence). The CDR3 spans 14 residues. CDR3 protein: CASSLFGEYNEQFF. DNA for the CDR3: TGTGCCAGCAGCTTGTTCGGAGAGTACAATGAGCAGTTCTTC.

The V and J genes are TRBV27 and TRBJ1-5; no clear D. The V and J ends lost 4 bases and 3 bases respectively, with 10 bases between them. Germline values: CDR1 MNHEY, CDR2 SMNVEV (reference sequence). CDR3 size: 14 residues. The CDR3 reads CASSSRAHNQPQHF. The CDR3 DNA reads as TGTGCCAGCAGTTCGAGGGCCCACAATCAGCCCCAGCATTTT.

The chain recombines TRBV3-1 (or the pseudogene TRBV3-2) with TRBJ1-1; D may be TRBD1 (5 bases). This CDR3 spans 13 amino acids. CDR1 and CDR2 (germline): LGHDT, YNNKEL (reference sequence). Trimming stripped 3 bases from V and 6 bases from J, with 11 bases between. The CDR3 nucleotides read TGTGCCAGCAGCCATCGGACACCGGCTGAAGCTTTCTTT. This gives the protein CASSHRTPAEAFF.

J is TRBJ2-7 and V is TRBV3-1 (or the pseudogene TRBV3-2); 9 bases match TRBD2. Germline V CDR1 and CDR2: LGHDT, YNNKEL (reference sequence). The CDR3 loop spans 15 amino acids. V gave up 1 base and J gave up 6 bases; unmatched junction bases: 7. The CDR3 loop reads CASSQAASGIREQYF. CDR3 DNA sequence: TGTGCCAGCAGCCAAGCGGCTAGCGGGATACGCGAGCAGTACTTC.

Only one count was recorded for this clone. The chain combines TRBV21-1 with TRBJ1-5; the table's D call of TRBD1 was not tested on the DNA. TRBV21-1 is recorded as a pseudogene. CDR3 length: 18 amino acids. CDR3 sequence reads: CASSGDRETVFSNQPQHF. The DNA of the CDR3 is TGTGCCAGCAGTGGGGACAGGGAGACCGTTTTTAGCAATCAGCCCCAGCATTTT.

This rearrangement joins TRBV29-1 to TRBJ2-4; D is perhaps TRBD2 (6 bases). Germline-derived CDR1 and CDR2 are SQVTM and ANQGSEA. Trimming took 5 bases from V and 0 from J, leaving 14 bases between them. The CDR3 contains 15 residues. The CDR3 loop reads CSVRRERVAKNIQYF. The CDR3 nucleotides are TGCAGCGTTAGGAGGGAGAGGGTAGCCAAAAACATTCAGTACTTC. Drawing the rest from reference TRBV29-1 and TRBJ2-4, the complete variable domain is SAVISQKPSRDICQRGTSLTIQCQVDSQVTMMFWYRQQPGQSLTLIATANQGSEATYESGFVIDKFPISRPNLTFSTLTVSNMSPEDSSIYLCSVRRERVAKNIQYFGAGTRLSVL.

V gene TRBV19 combines with J gene TRBJ2-2; maybe TRBD1 (6 bases). Germline CDR1 LNHDA, CDR2 SQIVND (reference sequence). V dropped 5 bases and J dropped 0 bases, with 16 bases sitting between them. The CDR3 loop spans 17 amino acids. The CDR3 here is CASSLGHTFANTGELFF. CDR3 nucleotide sequence: TGTGCCAGTAGTTTGGGACATACCTTCGCGAACACCGGGGAGCTGTTTTTT.

The chain employs TRBV5-1 and TRBJ2-1; 8 bases fit TRBD2. Germline values: CDR1 SGHRS, CDR2 YFSETQ. The CDR3 extends over 14 amino acids. Trimming cost V 5 bases and J 7 bases; bases outside gene matches: 8. The CDR3 sequence is CASSLREAWNEQFF. DNA for the CDR3: TGCGCCAGCAGTCTGCGGGAGGCCTGGAATGAGCAGTTCTTC.

The rearrangement links TRBV27 to TRBJ1-1; D is undetermined. V lost 0 bases and J 3 bases, leaving 11 bases between the germline ends. The germline V gene encodes CDR1 MNHEY and CDR2 SMNVEV (reference sequence). The CDR3 totals 15 residues. The CDR3 region is CASSLSAGPDTEAFF. The DNA for the CDR3 is TGTGCCAGCAGTTTATCGGCGGGCCCGGACACTGAAGCTTTCTTT.

The rearrangement links TRBV9 to TRBJ2-1; a weak D match, TRBD1 (5 bases). Trimming pared 0 bases from V and 7 bases from J, leaving 14 bases between. The CDR3 spans 15 residues. Germline V CDR1 and CDR2: SGDLS, YYNGEE. DNA for the CDR3: TGTGCCAGCAGCGTAGGGTCGTCCAGGGTAAATGAGCAGTTCTTC. Encoded protein: CASSVGSSRVNEQFF.

The rearrangement joins TRBV5-8 to TRBJ2-7; D perhaps matches TRBD2 (6 bases). There are 13 residues in the CDR3. V dropped 0 bases and J dropped 6 bases, with 10 bases sitting between them. Per germline, CDR1 SGHTS and CDR2 YDEGEE. The CDR3 nucleotides read TGTGCCAGCAGCTTGGCCGGGGGTCTCGAGCAGTACTTC. Amino acids: CASSLAGGLEQYF. Full variable domain (missing parts from reference TRBV5-8 and TRBJ2-7): EAGVTQSPTHLIKTRGQQATLRCSPISGHTSVYWYQQALGLGLQFLLWYDEGEERNRGNFPPRFSGRQFPNYSSELNVNALELEDSALYLCASSLAGGLEQYFGPGTRLTVT.

The CDR3 region has the DNA TGTGCCAGCAGCAATGAAAGACAGAAGTATGGCTACACCTTC. Translating gives CASSNERQKYGYTF. The chain links TRBV21-1 to TRBJ1-2; whether TRBD1, the table's D call, matches the DNA was not checked. TRBV21-1 is a documented pseudogene. The CDR3 is 14 residues long.

The gene calls are TRBV5-1 and TRBJ2-1; 9 bases agree with TRBD1. V was clipped by 3 bases and J by 2 bases; unmatched bases: 6. The CDR3 runs to 16 residues. CDR1 SGHRS and CDR2 YFSETQ come from the germline V gene. The CDR3 is CASSSEGTGTYNEQFF. DNA of the CDR3: TGCGCCAGCAGCTCGGAAGGGACAGGGACCTACAATGAGCAGTTCTTC.

This clone was counted a few times. The chain combines TRBV30 with TRBJ2-7; 9 nucleotides match TRBD1. The CDR3 runs to 14 residues. V dropped 3 bases and J dropped 5; count of bases not matched to a gene: 8. Germline CDR1 and CDR2: GTSNPN and SVGIG (reference sequence). CDR3 in amino acids: CAWSSGTGLDEQYF. The CDR3 DNA sequence: TGTGCCTGGAGCTCCGGGACAGGGTTGGACGAGCAGTACTTC.

This rearrangement joins TRBV28 to TRBJ2-7; 14 bases are a match to TRBD2. V lost 10 bases to trimming and J lost 3 bases; unmatched junction nucleotides: 17. This CDR3 comprises 18 residues. Looked up from germline, CDR1 is MDHEN and CDR2 is SYDVKM. CDR3 amino acids: CATTLAGLAGGGGYEQYF. For the CDR3, the DNA is TGTGCCACCACCCTCGCCGGACTAGCGGGAGGAGGGGGCTACGAGCAGTACTTC.

This clone was observed once. This chain joins TRBV28 and TRBJ2-2; D is perhaps TRBD2 (5 bases). From germline, CDR1 is MDHEN and CDR2 SYDVKM. This CDR3 is 15 amino acids long. Between the trimmed V and J ends, which lost 6 bases and 2 bases, there was a span of 13 bases. The CDR3 sequence: CASSRGWPNTGELFF. CDR3 nucleotide sequence: TGTGCCAGCAGCCGGGGATGGCCTAACACCGGGGAGCTGTTTTTT.

This clone has a single count. V is TRBV24-1 and J is TRBJ2-7, with 9 bases aligning to TRBD2. CDR3 length equals 16 residues. Trimming removed 0 bases from V and 2 bases from J; junction bases left unmatched: 4. The germline CDR1 and CDR2 sequences are KGHDR and SFDVKD. The CDR3 loop reads CATSDLSSGGTYEQYF. The CDR3 bases are TGTGCCACCAGTGATTTGAGTAGCGGGGGCACCTACGAGCAGTACTTC.

This rearrangement joins TRBV10-3 to TRBJ1-4; D call uncertain. Trimming removed 2 bases from V and 5 bases from J, with 12 bases in between. This CDR3 comprises 15 residues. Germline V lookup: CDR1 ENHRY, CDR2 SYGVKD. As DNA, the CDR3 is TGTGCCATCAGTGAGGGTACGCGGTCGAATGAAAAACTGTTTTTT. Amino acids: CAISEGTRSNEKLFF.

The chain combines TRBV28 with TRBJ2-7, with 7 bases identical to TRBD2. Unmatched junction bases numbered 11, after V lost 7 bases and J lost 5 bases. This CDR3 has 14 amino acids. Germline V gene lookup returns CDR1 MDHEN and CDR2 SYDVKM. The DNA for the CDR3 is TGTGCCAGCACCCCGACTAGCAAATTCCACGAGCAGTACTTC. This gives the protein CASTPTSKFHEQYF. The full variable domain, completed using reference TRBV28 and TRBJ2-7, is DVKVTQSSRYLVKRTGEKVFLECVQDMDHENMFWYRQDPGLGLRLIYFSYDVKMKEKGDIPEGYSVSREKKERFSLILESASTNQTSMYLCASTPTSKFHEQYFGPGTRLTVT.

V usage is TRBV28 and J usage is TRBJ2-7, with a tentative D call TRBD2 (7 bases). Between the trimmed V and J ends, which lost 3 bases and 5 bases, there was a span of 17 bases. CDR3 size: 15 residues. The V gene's germline CDR1 is MDHEN and CDR2 SYDVKM. CDR3 residues: CASSFQGGGIHEQYF. CDR3 bases: TGTGCCAGCAGTTTCCAAGGGGGGGGTATCCACGAGCAGTACTTC.